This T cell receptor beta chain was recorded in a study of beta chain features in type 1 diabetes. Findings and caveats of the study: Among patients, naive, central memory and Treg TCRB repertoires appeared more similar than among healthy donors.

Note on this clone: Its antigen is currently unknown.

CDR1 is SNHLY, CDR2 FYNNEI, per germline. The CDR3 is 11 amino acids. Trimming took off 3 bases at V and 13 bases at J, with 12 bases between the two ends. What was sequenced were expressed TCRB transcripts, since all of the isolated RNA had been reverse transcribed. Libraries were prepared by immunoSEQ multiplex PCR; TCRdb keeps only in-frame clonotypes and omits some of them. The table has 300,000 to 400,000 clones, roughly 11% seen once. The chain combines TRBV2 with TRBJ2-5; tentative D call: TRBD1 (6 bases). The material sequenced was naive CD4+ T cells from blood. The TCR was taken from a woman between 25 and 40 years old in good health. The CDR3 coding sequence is TGTGCCAGCAGTGACGAGGTCAGGGGGTACTTC. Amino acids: CASSDEVRGYF.